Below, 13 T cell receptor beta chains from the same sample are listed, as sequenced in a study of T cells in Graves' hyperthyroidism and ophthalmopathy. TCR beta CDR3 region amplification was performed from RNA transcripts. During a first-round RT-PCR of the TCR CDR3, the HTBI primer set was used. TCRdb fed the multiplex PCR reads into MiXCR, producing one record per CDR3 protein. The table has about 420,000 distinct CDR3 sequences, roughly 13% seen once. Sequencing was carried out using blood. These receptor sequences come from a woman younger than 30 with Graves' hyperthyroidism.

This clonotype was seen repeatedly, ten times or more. In DNA, the CDR3 is TGTGCCAGCAGCTTACAGGGTTCGCACGAGCAGTACTTC. Amino acids: CASSLQGSHEQYF. This sequence joins TRBV7-9 and TRBJ2-7; D might be TRBD1 (5 bases). Between the trimmed V and J ends, which lost 2 bases and 5 bases, there was a span of 10 bases. This CDR3 region has 13 residues. Germline CDR1 is SEHNR and CDR2 is FQNEAQ (reference sequence).

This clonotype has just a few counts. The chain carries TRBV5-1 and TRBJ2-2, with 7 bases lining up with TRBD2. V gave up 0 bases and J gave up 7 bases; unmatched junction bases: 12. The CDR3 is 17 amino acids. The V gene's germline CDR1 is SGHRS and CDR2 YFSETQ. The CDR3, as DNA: TGCGCCAGCAGCTTGGCCTTGACTAGCATTTCGGGCGGGGAGCTGTTTTTT. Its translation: CASSLALTSISGGELFF.

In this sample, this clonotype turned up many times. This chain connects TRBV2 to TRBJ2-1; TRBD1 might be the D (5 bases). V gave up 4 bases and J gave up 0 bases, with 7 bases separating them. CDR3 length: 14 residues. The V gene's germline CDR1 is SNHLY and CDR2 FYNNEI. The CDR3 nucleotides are TGTGCCAGCAGTGGGGGCGTCTCCTACAATGAGCAGTTCTTC. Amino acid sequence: CASSGGVSYNEQFF.

Written as DNA, the CDR3 is TGTGCCTGGAGTACCACCATCGAGCAGTACTTC. Translation gives CAWSTTIEQYF. V is TRBV30 and J is TRBJ2-7; D unclear. V lost 2 bases and J 6 bases, leaving 8 bases between the germline ends. The CDR3 is made up of 11 amino acids. Per germline, CDR1 GTSNPN and CDR2 SVGIG (reference sequence). The full variable domain, completed using reference TRBV30 and TRBJ2-7, is SQTIHQWPATLVQPVGSPLSLECTVEGTSNPNLYWYRQAAGRGLQLLFYSVGIGQISSEVPQNLSASRPQDRQFILSSKKLLLSDSGFYLCAWSTTIEQYFGPGTRLTVT.

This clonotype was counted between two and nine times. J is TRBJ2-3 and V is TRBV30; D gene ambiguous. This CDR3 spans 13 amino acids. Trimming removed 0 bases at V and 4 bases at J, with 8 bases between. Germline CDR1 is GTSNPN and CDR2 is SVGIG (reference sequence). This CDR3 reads CAWSVGRADTQYF. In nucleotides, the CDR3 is TGTGCCTGGAGTGTAGGTAGGGCAGATACGCAGTATTTT.

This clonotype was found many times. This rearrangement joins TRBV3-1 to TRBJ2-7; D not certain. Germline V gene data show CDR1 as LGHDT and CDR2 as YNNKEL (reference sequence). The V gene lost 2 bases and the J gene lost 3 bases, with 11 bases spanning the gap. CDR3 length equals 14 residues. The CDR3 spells CASSQSPVSYEQYF. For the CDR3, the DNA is TGTGCCAGCAGCCAATCTCCGGTAAGCTACGAGCAGTACTTC.

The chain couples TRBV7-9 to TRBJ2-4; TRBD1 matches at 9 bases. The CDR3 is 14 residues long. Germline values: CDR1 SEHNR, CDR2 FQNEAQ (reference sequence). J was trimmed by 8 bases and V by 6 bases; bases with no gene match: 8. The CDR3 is CASSYMGQGDIQYF. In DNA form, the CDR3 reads TGTGCCAGCAGTTATATGGGACAGGGAGACATTCAGTACTTC.

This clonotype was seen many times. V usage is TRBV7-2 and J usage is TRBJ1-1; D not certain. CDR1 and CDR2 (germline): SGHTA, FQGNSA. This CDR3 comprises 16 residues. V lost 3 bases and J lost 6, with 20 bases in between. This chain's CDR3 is CASSFTFSTGTAEAFF. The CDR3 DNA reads TGTGCCAGCAGCTTCACATTTAGTACCGGTACCGCTGAAGCTTTCTTT.

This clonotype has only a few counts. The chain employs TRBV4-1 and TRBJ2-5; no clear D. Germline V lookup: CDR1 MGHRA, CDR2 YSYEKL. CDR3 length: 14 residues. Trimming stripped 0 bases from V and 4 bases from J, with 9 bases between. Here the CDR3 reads CASSQDGGPETQYF. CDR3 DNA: TGCGCCAGCAGCCAAGATGGTGGACCAGAGACCCAGTACTTC.

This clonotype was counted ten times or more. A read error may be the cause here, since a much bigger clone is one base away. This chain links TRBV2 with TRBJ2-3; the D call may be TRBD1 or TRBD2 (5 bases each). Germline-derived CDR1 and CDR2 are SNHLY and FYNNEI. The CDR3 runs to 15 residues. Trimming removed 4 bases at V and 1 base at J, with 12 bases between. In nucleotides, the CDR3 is TGTGCCAGCAGTGTGATCCGGGGCGGCACAGATACGCAGTATTTT. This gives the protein CASSVIRGGTDTQYF.

In DNA, the CDR3 is TGCGCCAGCAGCGCAGACAGGGGGTTGACTGAAGCTTTCTTT. Translating gives CASSADRGLTEAFF. This chain links TRBV10-1 with TRBJ1-1; TRBD1 agrees at 9 bases. Germline loops: CDR1 WNHNN, CDR2 SYGVQD (reference sequence). The CDR3 consists of 14 residues. V was pared by 6 bases and J by 5 bases, with 7 bases of the junction left unmatched.

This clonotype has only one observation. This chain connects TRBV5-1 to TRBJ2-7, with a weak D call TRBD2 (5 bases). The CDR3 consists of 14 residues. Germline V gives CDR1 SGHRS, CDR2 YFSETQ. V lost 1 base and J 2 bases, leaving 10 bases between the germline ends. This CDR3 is CASSLFSATYEQYF. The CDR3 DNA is TGCGCCAGCAGCTTGTTTAGCGCCACCTACGAGCAGTACTTC.

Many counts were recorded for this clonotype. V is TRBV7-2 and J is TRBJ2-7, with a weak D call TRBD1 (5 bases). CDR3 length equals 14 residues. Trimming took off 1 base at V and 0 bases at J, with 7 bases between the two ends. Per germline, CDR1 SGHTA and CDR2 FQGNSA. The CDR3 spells CASSLDRNSYEQYF. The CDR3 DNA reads TGTGCCAGCAGCTTAGACAGGAACTCCTACGAGCAGTACTTC.